This T cell receptor beta chain originates from a study of T cell responses to AZD1222 COVID-19 vaccine. Findings and caveats of the study: Baseline seropositivity characterized only six or seven AZD1222 recipients. The CD4 TCRs associated with vaccination extended across spike and predominated at 160-218 and 743-854. Clonal diversity was possibly underestimated, and the donors were mostly white British, with more females.

TCRdb's table, derived via immunoSEQ multiplex PCR, lists solely in-frame clones and lacks some. The sample shows roughly 130,000 clones, about 90% of them seen only once. V was clipped by 6 bases and J by 2 bases; unmatched bases: 2. This CDR3 is built from 13 residues. Germline CDR1 is LGHDT and CDR2 is YNNKEL (reference sequence). Note on this clone: The antigen is undetermined.

The clonotype comes from an adult who received the MenACWY meningococcal vaccine as a control. V and J are TRBV3-1 (or the pseudogene TRBV3-2) and TRBJ2-7, with TRBD1 matching 9 bases. The sequences come from peripheral blood, collected 28 days after the second dose of the MenACWY control vaccine. The CDR3 loop reads CASRGTGTYEQYF. In DNA, the CDR3 is TGTGCCAGCAGGGGGACAGGGACCTACGAGCAGTACTTC.